This T cell receptor (beta chain) comes out of a study of monozygotic twins with inflammatory bowel disease. The CDR3 loop spans 15 amino acids. Germline lookup yields CDR1 MDHEN and CDR2 SYDVKM. Study-wide points: People with IBD had fewer clonotypes in common with others than healthy twins did, especially with disease activity.

Turning to this clonotype: What it binds is unknown.

Every TCR library consumed about 3.5 ug of total RNA. TCRdb re-called the 5' RACE reads and shows each CDR3 protein once, DNA omitted. This sample's clone table lists 210,000 or so distinct CDR3 sequences. Input material: blood. V gene TRBV28 combines with J gene TRBJ2-7; without DNA, the TCRdb call of TRBD1 cannot be checked. The sequence was collected from a human donor with ulcerative colitis or Crohn's disease, or a healthy co-twin of an affected twin (not recorded which). The CDR3 here is CASRYQGSSIYEQYF.